This TCR beta chain stems from a study of blood T cell repertoires in COVID-19. About the research overall: Researchers got acute and convalescent COVID-19 samples from the United States, Italy and Spain.

The CDR3 has 15 amino acids. Germline CDR1 reads LGHDT; CDR2 reads YNNKEL (reference sequence). Trimming removed 0 bases from V and 5 bases from J; junction bases left unmatched: 5. Authors' methods: It was from reference gene primer amplification that nucleated cell counts were estimated. Data came from immunoSEQ multiplex PCR; TCRdb stores just in-frame clones and leaves some out. The DNA gave D and trimming, while V, J and clone size come from that table. Of some 170,000 clones listed, about four fifths are singletons. Material: peripheral blood. This TCR derives from a woman in her 70s with acute or convalescent COVID-19. V is TRBV3-1 (or the pseudogene TRBV3-2) and J is TRBJ2-5, with 8 bases matching TRBD1. The CDR3, as DNA: TGTGCCAGCAGCCAAGACCCAGGGGGCCGGGAGACCCAGTACTTC. Amino acids: CASSQDPGGRETQYF.